These T cell receptor beta chains were read from a single sample in a study of blood T cell repertoires in COVID-19. Method: immunoSEQ multiplex PCR; TCRdb's copy keeps in-frame clones and lacks some. The sample has about 430,000 clones, about 88% seen once. The specimen was PBMCs or T cells enriched from blood (not recorded which). These receptors originate from a woman between 18 and 29 years old who had been exposed to COVID-19. Each CDR3 is given with its conserved first and last residue. Some rows mark clone size as missing; the rest say once, few, many or name a class of expanded clone.

14 - TRBJ2-3 TRBV18 CASSLGTSGDTQYF
13 - TRBJ2-7 TRBV5-4 CASSLADSHEQYF
18 - TRBJ2-1 TRBV2 CASSEAVRGVAGNNEQFF
13 - TRBJ2-1 TRBV12-3/TRBV12-4 CASSFNYYNEQFF
13 - TRBJ1-6 TRBV29-1 CSVGTDYNSPLHF
11 - TRBJ1-2 TRBV7-9 CASSPAGFLTF
16 - TRBJ2-5 TRBV9 CASSPHRPSGMETQYF
15 - TRBJ1-1 TRBV28 CASSLPSTGEDEAFF
13 - TRBJ1-2 TRBV27 CASGQRPVDGYTF
13 - TRBJ2-7 TRBV18 CASSRTGAYEQYF
13 - TRBJ2-7 TRBV14 CASSHGSSYEQYF
18 - TRBJ2-2 TRBV2 CASSESGTGVTNTGELFF
15 - TRBJ1-1 TRBV19 CASSITSSVNTEAFF
12 - TRBJ1-3 TRBV12-3/TRBV12-4 CASSYGGYTIYF
16 - TRBJ1-2 TRBV13 CASSRGVELGIYGYTF
16 - TRBJ1-1 TRBV7-9 CASSGRQGQVDTEAFF
18 - TRBJ2-3 TRBV5-4 CASSSLWASGDRTDTQYF
13 - TRBJ1-5 TRBV9 CASSVQGDGPQHF
15 - TRBJ2-1 TRBV5-1 CASSFQITSYNEQFF
12 - TRBJ1-4 TRBV7-2 CASSLRGEKLFF
16 - TRBJ1-2 TRBV19 CASSFHGDIKNYGYTF
14 - TRBJ1-5 TRBV4-2 CASSQDSFYQPQHF
16 once TRBJ2-7 TRBV11-2 CASSAIQGTYPYEQYF
18 - TRBJ1-3 TRBV7-9 CASSSPRREPRNGNTIYF
13 - TRBJ1-4 TRBV7-2 CASSFWTARKLFF
18 - TRBJ1-6 TRBV9 CASSVEGKGSSYNSPLHF
16 - TRBJ2-7 TRBV7-9 CASSLIGTGITYEQYF
15 - TRBJ1-5 TRBV29-1 CSVVFDEAINQPQHF
17 - TRBJ1-5 TRBV28 CASSPFLTGGGNQPQHF
14 - TRBJ1-4 TRBV28 CASSPAGQGLRLFF
15 once TRBJ1-5 TRBV15 CATSRGRGSNQPQHF
17 - TRBJ1-1 TRBV7-8 CASSLARRGFGNTEAFF
15 - TRBJ2-7 TRBV5-1 CASSFWLDRTYEQYF
15 - TRBJ2-3 TRBV3-1/TRBV3-2 CASSQGVAGGGTQYF
16 - TRBJ2-4 TRBV7-3 CASSPGLAGSQNIQYF
16 few TRBJ2-7 TRBV6-2/TRBV6-3 CASSWAPGEAPYEQYF
14 - TRBJ1-2 TRBV7-6 CASSNRDSYYGYTF
16 - TRBJ2-3 TRBV27 CASSLGTSLSTDTQYF
15 few TRBJ1-1 TRBV21-1 CASNRTAYLNTEAFF
14 - TRBJ1-5 TRBV28 CASRKGHSNQPQHF
13 - TRBJ1-4 TRBV7-2 CASSLRTREKLFF
14 once TRBJ1-1 TRBV7-2 CASSPFPVNTEAFF
17 - TRBJ2-7 TRBV5-1 CASSLGLAGARSYEQYF
14 once TRBJ2-1 TRBV6-2/TRBV6-3 CASSYPITPNEQFF
14 once TRBJ1-2 TRBV28 CASTAGQGVYGYTF
16 - TRBJ1-3 TRBV6-5 CASSYSTRLSGNTIYF
15 - TRBJ2-5 TRBV9 CASSAPGQGAETQYF
19 - TRBJ2-6 TRBV12-2 CASRQDRGTGFGRANVLTF
12 once TRBJ2-7 TRBV28 CASSRYPYEQYF
16 - TRBJ2-7 TRBV4-1 CASSSVPGQGHYEQYF
13 - TRBJ1-2 TRBV28 CASSQTGSYGYTF
16 - TRBJ2-2 TRBV7-7 CASSLVGVWDTGELFF
15 - TRBJ1-1 TRBV28 CASTSRRQMNTEAFF
12 - TRBJ2-7 TRBV3-1/TRBV3-2 CASSRSGGEQYF
14 few TRBJ1-1 TRBV7-9 CASSLAAANTEAFF
14 once TRBJ1-4 TRBV13 CASSLGQEGEKLFF
13 - TRBJ2-7 TRBV2 CASSGQVGYEQYF